A selection of T cell receptor beta chains follows, all from one sample in a study of blood T cells in healthy people across ages. TCRdb used MiXCR to reprocess the 5' RACE reads, holding one entry per CDR3 protein. The repertoire holds around 700,000 distinct CDR3 sequences, 25% seen once, with more than 8% in the top ten. The same data also went into a second study, on T cells of mothers and their children.

Sequenced input: blood. The receptors stem from a boy between 10 and 17 years old in good health. Each CDR3 is given with its conserved first and last residue. The D gene is left open where the match is weak. Some rows have no size entry. The others give once, few or many, or a class for an expanded clone.

TGTGCCAGCAAGGGAGAGGCGGTCGGCGAGCAGTACTTC,CASKGEAVGEQYF,TRBJ2-7,few,-,TRBV2
TGTGCCACCCGGGAAAGGGGGTACAATGAGCAGTTCTTC,CATRERGYNEQFF,TRBJ2-1,-,-,TRBV15
TGCGCCAGCAGCCAATCGCGACAGCCCAATGACAAACTGTTTTTT,CASSQSRQPNDKLFF,TRBJ1-4,-,-,TRBV4-1
TGTGCCAGCAGTGGAACGGGACTAGCGGGGGGACAGAGCTCCTACAATGAGCAGTTCTTC,CASSGTGLAGGQSSYNEQFF,TRBJ2-1,few,TRBD2,TRBV28
TGTGCCATCAGGGGGTTGGACTATGGCTACACCTTC,CAIRGLDYGYTF,TRBJ1-2,-,-,TRBV10-3
TGTGCCAGCAGCGTTAGAGTGGACAGGGACGCCTACAATGAGCAGTTCTTC,CASSVRVDRDAYNEQFF,TRBJ2-1,few,TRBD1,TRBV9
TGTGCCAGCAGCCTGAAGTGGGCGGGAGCGTCCTACGAGCAGTACTTC,CASSLKWAGASYEQYF,TRBJ2-7,-,TRBD2,TRBV3-1
TGTGCCAGCAGCCAAGACCTAAATAATTCACCCCTCCACTTT,CASSQDLNNSPLHF,TRBJ1-6,-,-,TRBV3-1
TGTGCCATCAGTGAGGGTCCGGGGGGAGGACCGTCTGAGCAGTTCTTC,CAISEGPGGGPSEQFF,TRBJ2-1,-,TRBD2,TRBV10-3
TGTGCCAGCAGCCGGGGGACAGGGAGCTCCTACAATGAGCAGTTCTTC,CASSRGTGSSYNEQFF,TRBJ2-1,few,TRBD1,TRBV3-1
TGCAGTGCTAGAGTCGCCAGATACGGCTACACCTTC,CSARVARYGYTF,TRBJ1-2,once,-,TRBV20-1
TGCAGCCAGACTCTAGCGGCTACCTACAATGAGCAGTTCTTC,CSQTLAATYNEQFF,TRBJ2-1,-,TRBD2,TRBV29-1
TGTGCCAGCAGCTTAGACAGCGCAGATACGCAGTATTTT,CASSLDSADTQYF,TRBJ2-3,few,-,TRBV7-6
TGCAGTGCTATACCATCGACAGGGGGGAACTATGGCTACACCTTC,CSAIPSTGGNYGYTF,TRBJ1-2,-,TRBD1,TRBV20-1
TGTGCCAGCAGTTTATTTCTGGGCAGGGGAAAGGTAAACACTGAAGCTTTCTTT,CASSLFLGRGKVNTEAFF,TRBJ1-1,few,-,TRBV12-3/TRBV12-4
TGTGCCAGCAGCCGCCTTGGTTGGGTAGCGGGGGGAGATGAGCAGTTCTTC,CASSRLGWVAGGDEQFF,TRBJ2-1,-,TRBD2,TRBV6-1
TGTGCCAGCAGTTACTGGGACAGGGGGGGGGGCTACACCTTC,CASSYWDRGGGYTF,TRBJ1-2,few,TRBD1,TRBV6-5
TGTGCTAGCAACAAGGACAGGGTGGAGACCCAGTACTTC,CASNKDRVETQYF,TRBJ2-5,-,TRBD1,TRBV6-6
TGCGCCAGCAGCCAAGAGGTCACCTACGAGCAGTACTTC,CASSQEVTYEQYF,TRBJ2-7,-,-,TRBV4-3
TGTGCCAGCCAGCGGGACGGGACCGGGGAGCTGTTTTTT,CASQRDGTGELFF,TRBJ2-2,few,TRBD2,TRBV2
TGCAGCGTCGCCCTTGAGGTTCGCGACTATGGCTACACCTTC,CSVALEVRDYGYTF,TRBJ1-2,few,-,TRBV29-1
TGTGCCAGCAGCTTAGTCGGGCAGGGCGAGACCTACACTGAAGCTTTCTTT,CASSLVGQGETYTEAFF,TRBJ1-1,-,-,TRBV7-6
TGTGCCAGCACGCCCGGGGGTGGAGGGGGCTATGGCTACACCTTC,CASTPGGGGGYGYTF,TRBJ1-2,-,-,TRBV25-1
TGTGCCAGCAGTAAATATCAGGGGGCGGTTGAAGCTTTCTTT,CASSKYQGAVEAFF,TRBJ1-1,-,TRBD1,TRBV12-3/TRBV12-4
TGCGCCAGCAGCCCAGGGCGTGGGGCACCCCTCCACTTT,CASSPGRGAPLHF,TRBJ1-6,-,-,TRBV4-1
TGTGCCAGCAGTTACACTTACAGGGTGTCCTACAATGAGCAGTTCTTC,CASSYTYRVSYNEQFF,TRBJ2-1,once,-,TRBV6-2/TRBV6-3
TGTGCCAGCACGGGGGCGGGGTTGATAAATTCACCCCTCCACTTT,CASTGAGLINSPLHF,TRBJ1-6,few,-,TRBV28
TGTGCCAGTACTCCGGACAGTTATAGCAATCAGCCCCAGCATTTT,CASTPDSYSNQPQHF,TRBJ1-5,few,-,TRBV19
TGTGCCAGCAGCTTAGAGGTTGGGACAGGGAACACCGGGGAGCTGTTTTTT,CASSLEVGTGNTGELFF,TRBJ2-2,-,TRBD1,TRBV7-8
TGCAGTGCTAGAGATCTCCCGGGACAGGGCTCCTACGAGCAGTACTTC,CSARDLPGQGSYEQYF,TRBJ2-7,few,TRBD1,TRBV20-1
TGTGCCAGCAGTTTAGGGGATAGCGGGAACGTCTACGAGCAGTACTTC,CASSLGDSGNVYEQYF,TRBJ2-7,few,TRBD2,TRBV27
TGTGCCAGCAGCTTATCGGAAGGCTTGTTGGGAAACACCATATATTTT,CASSLSEGLLGNTIYF,TRBJ1-3,-,-,TRBV7-9
TGTGCCAGCAGTTTTCCGGGTCTCGACGAGCAGTACTTC,CASSFPGLDEQYF,TRBJ2-7,few,-,TRBV28
TGTGCCAGCAGCTTAGTGTCCATTAGCAATCAGCCCCAGCATTTT,CASSLVSISNQPQHF,TRBJ1-5,-,-,TRBV7-2
TGCGCCAGCAGCCAGGGTTTTGGTGAAGCTTTCTTT,CASSQGFGEAFF,TRBJ1-1,-,-,TRBV4-1
TGTGCCAGCAGCCGACAGGGATGGGGCGAGCAGTACTTC,CASSRQGWGEQYF,TRBJ2-7,few,TRBD1,TRBV6-5
TGTGCCAGCAGCTTAGTAACGGATGACAATGAGCAGTTCTTC,CASSLVTDDNEQFF,TRBJ2-1,-,-,TRBV11-2
TGTGCCAGCAGCTTCGGGACTAGCGGGATCAGCGAGCAGTACTTC,CASSFGTSGISEQYF,TRBJ2-7,-,TRBD2,TRBV7-6
TGCAGTGCTATCCGCGCGGGGGCTAACAATGAGCAGTTCTTC,CSAIRAGANNEQFF,TRBJ2-1,-,-,TRBV20-1
TGTGCCAGCAGCTTCGAGGACGCGGGAGACTACGAGCAGTACTTC,CASSFEDAGDYEQYF,TRBJ2-7,few,TRBD2,TRBV7-2
TGTGCCAGCAGTCGAGGCTCGTCCGAGCAGTTCTTC,CASSRGSSEQFF,TRBJ2-1,-,-,TRBV12-3/TRBV12-4
TGTGCCAGCAGCCCCCATGGGGGTAGCGGGAGGGGCACAGATACGCAGTATTTT,CASSPHGGSGRGTDTQYF,TRBJ2-3,-,TRBD2,TRBV7-3
TGTGCCAGCAGCCCCGGGACTAGCCGACAGATTGCCTACGAGCAGTACTTC,CASSPGTSRQIAYEQYF,TRBJ2-7,-,TRBD2,TRBV7-2